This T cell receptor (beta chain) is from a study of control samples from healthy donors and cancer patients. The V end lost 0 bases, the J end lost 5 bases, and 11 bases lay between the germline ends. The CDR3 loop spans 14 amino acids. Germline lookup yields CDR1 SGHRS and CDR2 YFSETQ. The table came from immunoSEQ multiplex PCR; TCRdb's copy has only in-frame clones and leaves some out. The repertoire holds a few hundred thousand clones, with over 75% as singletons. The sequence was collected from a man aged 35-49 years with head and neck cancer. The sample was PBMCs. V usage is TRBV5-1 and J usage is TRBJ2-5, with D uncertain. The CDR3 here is CASSLAVSAETQYF. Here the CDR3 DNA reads TGCGCCAGCAGCTTGGCCGTGTCTGCCGAGACCCAGTACTTC. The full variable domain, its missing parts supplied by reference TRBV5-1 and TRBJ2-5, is KAGVTQTPRYLIKTRGQQVTLSCSPISGHRSVSWYQQTPGQGLQFLFEYFSETQRNKGNFPGRFSGRQFSNSRSEMNVSTLELGDSALYLCASSLAVSAETQYFGPGTRLLVL.